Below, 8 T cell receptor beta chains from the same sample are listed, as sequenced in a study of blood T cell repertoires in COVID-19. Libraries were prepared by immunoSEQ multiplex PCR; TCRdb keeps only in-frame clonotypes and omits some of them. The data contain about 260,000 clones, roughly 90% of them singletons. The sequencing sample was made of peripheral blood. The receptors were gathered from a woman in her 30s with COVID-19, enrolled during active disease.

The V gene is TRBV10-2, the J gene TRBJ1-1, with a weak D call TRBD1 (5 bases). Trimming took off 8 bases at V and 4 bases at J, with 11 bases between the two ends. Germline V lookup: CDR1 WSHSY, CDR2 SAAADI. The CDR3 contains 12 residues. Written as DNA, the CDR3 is TGCGCCAGCCGGGACTCCAGCACTGAAGCTTTCTTT. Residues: CASRDSSTEAFF.

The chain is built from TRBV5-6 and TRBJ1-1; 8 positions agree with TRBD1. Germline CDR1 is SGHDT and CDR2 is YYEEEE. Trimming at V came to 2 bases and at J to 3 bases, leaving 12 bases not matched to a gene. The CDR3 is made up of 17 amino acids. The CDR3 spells CASSFGPGQEIDTEAFF. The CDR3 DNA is TGTGCCAGCAGCTTTGGTCCGGGACAGGAGATTGACACTGAAGCTTTCTTT.

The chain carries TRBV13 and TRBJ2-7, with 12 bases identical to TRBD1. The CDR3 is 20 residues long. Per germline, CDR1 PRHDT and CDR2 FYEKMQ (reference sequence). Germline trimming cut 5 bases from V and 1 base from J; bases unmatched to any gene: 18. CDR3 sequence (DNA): TGTGCCAGCAGCACGCGCTGGGACAGGGGGCTCCTATCTCCTTCCTACGAGCAGTACTTC. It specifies CASSTRWDRGLLSPSYEQYF. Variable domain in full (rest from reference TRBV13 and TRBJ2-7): AAGVIQSPRHLIKEKRETATLKCYPIPRHDTVYWYQQGPGQDPQFLISFYEKMQSDKGSIPDRFSAQQFSDYHSELNMSSLELGDSALYFCASSTRWDRGLLSPSYEQYFGPGTRLTVT.

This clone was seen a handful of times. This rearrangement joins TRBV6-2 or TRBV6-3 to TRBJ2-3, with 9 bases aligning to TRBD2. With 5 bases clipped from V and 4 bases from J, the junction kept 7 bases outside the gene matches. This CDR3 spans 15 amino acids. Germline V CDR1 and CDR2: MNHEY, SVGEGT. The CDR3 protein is CASSGAGGPADTQYF. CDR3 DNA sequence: TGTGCCAGCAGTGGGGCGGGAGGGCCGGCAGATACGCAGTATTTT.

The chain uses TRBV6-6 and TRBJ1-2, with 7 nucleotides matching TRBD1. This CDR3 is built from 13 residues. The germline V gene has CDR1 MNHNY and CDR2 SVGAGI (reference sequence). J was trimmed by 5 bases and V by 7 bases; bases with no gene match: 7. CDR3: CASIRGAGYGYTF. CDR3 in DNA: TGTGCCAGCATCAGGGGGGCTGGGTATGGCTACACCTTC.

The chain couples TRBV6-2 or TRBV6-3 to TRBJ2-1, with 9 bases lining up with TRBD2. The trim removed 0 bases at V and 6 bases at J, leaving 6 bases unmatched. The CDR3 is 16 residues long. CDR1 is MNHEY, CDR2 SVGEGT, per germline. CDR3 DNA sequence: TGTGCCAGCAGTTACTCCCCCAGCGGGAGGATCAATGAGCAGTTCTTC. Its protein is CASSYSPSGRINEQFF.

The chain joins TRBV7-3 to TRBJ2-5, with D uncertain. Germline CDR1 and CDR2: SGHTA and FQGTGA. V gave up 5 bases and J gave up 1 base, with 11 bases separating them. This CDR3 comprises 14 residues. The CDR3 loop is CASSAGSTQETQYF. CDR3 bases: TGTGCCAGCAGCGCCGGTAGTACCCAAGAGACCCAGTACTTC.

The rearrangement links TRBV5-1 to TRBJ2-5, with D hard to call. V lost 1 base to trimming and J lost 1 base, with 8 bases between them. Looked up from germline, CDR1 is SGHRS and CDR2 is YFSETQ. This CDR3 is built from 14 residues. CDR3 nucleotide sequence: TGCGCCAGCAGCTTGTGGTTAGCCCAAGAGACCCAGTACTTC. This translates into CASSLWLAQETQYF.